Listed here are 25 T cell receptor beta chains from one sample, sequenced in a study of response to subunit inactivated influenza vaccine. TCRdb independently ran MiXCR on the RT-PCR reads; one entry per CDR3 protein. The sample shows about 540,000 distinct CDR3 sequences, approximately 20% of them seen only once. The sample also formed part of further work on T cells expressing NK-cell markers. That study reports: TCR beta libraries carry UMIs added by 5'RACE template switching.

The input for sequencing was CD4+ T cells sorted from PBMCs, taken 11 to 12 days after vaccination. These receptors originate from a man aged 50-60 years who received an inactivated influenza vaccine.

CDR3 amino acids: CSVGGGGRGNEQFF. The DNA for the CDR3 is TGCAGCGTCGGAGGGGGGGGCCGGGGTAATGAGCAGTTCTTC. This rearrangement joins TRBV29-1 to TRBJ2-1, with a possible D match to TRBD2 (7 bases). V dropped 6 bases and J dropped 7 bases, with 19 bases sitting between them. The CDR3 length is 14 residues. Germline V gives CDR1 SQVTM, CDR2 ANQGSEA.

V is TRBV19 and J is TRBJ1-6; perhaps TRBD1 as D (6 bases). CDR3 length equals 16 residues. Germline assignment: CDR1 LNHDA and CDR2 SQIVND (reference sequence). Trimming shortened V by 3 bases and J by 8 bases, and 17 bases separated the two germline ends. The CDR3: CASSILQGISDSPLHF. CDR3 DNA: TGTGCCAGTAGTATCTTGCAGGGGATTTCGGATTCACCCCTCCACTTT.

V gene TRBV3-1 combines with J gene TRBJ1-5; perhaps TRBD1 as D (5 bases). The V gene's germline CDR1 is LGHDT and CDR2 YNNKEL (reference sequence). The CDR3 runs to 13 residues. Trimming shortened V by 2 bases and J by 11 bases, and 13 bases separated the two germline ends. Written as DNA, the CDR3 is TGTGCCAGCAGCCAACGTCCGGGGGAGTCCCAGCATTTT. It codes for CASSQRPGESQHF.

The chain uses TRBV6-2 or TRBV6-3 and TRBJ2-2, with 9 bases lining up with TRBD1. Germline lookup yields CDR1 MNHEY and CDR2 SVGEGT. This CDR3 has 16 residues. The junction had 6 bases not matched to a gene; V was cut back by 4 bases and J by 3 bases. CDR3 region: CASSFTGGWDTGELFF. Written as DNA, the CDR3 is TGTGCCAGCAGTTTTACAGGGGGCTGGGACACCGGGGAGCTGTTTTTT.

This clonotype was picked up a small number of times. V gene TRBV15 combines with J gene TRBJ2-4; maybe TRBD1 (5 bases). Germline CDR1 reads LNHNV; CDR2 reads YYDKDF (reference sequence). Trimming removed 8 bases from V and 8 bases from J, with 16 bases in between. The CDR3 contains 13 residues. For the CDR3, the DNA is TGTGCCACCGGTCTCCAGGGTGGGGACATTCAGTACTTC. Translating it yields CATGLQGGDIQYF.

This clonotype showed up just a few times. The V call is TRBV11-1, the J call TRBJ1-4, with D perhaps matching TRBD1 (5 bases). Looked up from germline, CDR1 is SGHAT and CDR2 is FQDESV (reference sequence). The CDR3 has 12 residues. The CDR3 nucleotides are TGTGCAACCCAGGGAACTAATGAAAAACTGTTTTTT. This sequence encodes CATQGTNEKLFF.

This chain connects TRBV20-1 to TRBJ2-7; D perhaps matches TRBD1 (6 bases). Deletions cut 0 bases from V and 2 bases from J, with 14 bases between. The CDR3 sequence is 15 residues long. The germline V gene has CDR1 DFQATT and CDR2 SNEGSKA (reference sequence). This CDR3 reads CSARDAIQGTYEQYF. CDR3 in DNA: TGCAGTGCTAGAGATGCTATACAGGGTACCTACGAGCAGTACTTC.

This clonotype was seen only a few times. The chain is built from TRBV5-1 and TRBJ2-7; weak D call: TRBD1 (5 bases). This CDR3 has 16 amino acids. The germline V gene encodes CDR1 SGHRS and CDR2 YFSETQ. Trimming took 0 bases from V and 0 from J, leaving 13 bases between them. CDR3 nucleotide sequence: TGCGCCAGCAGCTTGGACTGGGGCTCGTACTCCTACGAGCAGTACTTC. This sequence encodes CASSLDWGSYSYEQYF.

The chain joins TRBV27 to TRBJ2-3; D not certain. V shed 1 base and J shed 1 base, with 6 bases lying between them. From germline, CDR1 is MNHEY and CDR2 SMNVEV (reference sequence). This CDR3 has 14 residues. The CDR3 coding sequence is TGTGCCAGCAGTTTATTGAGCGGCACAGATACGCAGTATTTT. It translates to CASSLLSGTDTQYF.

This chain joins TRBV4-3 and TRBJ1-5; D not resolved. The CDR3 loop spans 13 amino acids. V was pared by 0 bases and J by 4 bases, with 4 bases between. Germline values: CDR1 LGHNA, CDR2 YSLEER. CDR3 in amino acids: CASSQDLNQPQHF. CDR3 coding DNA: TGCGCCAGCAGCCAAGACTTGAATCAGCCCCAGCATTTT.

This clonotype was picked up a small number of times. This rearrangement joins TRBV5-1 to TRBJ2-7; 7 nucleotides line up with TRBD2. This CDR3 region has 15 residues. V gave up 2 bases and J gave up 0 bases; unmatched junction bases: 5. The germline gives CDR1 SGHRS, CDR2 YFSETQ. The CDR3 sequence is CASSLGTTASYEQYF. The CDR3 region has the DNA TGCGCCAGCAGCTTAGGGACTACCGCCTCCTACGAGCAGTACTTC. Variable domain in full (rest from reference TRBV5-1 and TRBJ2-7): KAGVTQTPRYLIKTRGQQVTLSCSPISGHRSVSWYQQTPGQGLQFLFEYFSETQRNKGNFPGRFSGRQFSNSRSEMNVSTLELGDSALYLCASSLGTTASYEQYFGPGTRLTVT.

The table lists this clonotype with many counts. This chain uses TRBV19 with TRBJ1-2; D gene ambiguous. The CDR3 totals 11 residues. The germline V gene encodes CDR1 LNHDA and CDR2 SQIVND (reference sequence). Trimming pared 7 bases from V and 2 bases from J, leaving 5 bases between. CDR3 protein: CASTSNYGYTF. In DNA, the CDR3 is TGTGCCAGTACTTCCAACTATGGCTACACCTTC.

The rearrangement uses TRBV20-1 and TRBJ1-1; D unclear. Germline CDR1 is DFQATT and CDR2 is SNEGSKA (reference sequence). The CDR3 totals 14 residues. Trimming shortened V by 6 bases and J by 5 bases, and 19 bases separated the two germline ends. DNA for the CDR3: TGCAGTGCCCGTGGCAGCCTATATTCAACTGAAGCTTTCTTT. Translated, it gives CSARGSLYSTEAFF.

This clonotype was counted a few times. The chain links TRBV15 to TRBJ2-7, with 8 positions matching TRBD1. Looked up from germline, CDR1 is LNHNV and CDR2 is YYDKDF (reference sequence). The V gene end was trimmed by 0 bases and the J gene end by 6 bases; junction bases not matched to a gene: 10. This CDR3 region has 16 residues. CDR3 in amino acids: CATSRDLQGALVEQYF. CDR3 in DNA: TGTGCCACCAGCAGAGATCTCCAGGGGGCACTGGTCGAGCAGTACTTC.

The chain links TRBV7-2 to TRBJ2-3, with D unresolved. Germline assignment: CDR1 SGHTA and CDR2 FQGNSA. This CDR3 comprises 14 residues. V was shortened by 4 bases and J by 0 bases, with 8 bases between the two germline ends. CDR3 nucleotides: TGTGCCAGCAGCTCCTCGGCTAGCACAGATACGCAGTATTTT. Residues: CASSSSASTDTQYF.

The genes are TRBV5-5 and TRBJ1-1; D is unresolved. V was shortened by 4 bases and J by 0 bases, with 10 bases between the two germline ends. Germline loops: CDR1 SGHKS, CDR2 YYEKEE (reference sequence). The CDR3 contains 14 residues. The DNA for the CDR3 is TGTGCCAGCAGCCTCCGGGCCCTGAACACTGAAGCTTTCTTT. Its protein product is CASSLRALNTEAFF.

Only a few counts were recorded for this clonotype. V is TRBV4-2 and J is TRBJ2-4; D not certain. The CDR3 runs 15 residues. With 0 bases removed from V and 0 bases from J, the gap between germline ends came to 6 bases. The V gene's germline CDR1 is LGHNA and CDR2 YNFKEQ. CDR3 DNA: TGTGCCAGCAGCCAAGAGGTGCTAGCCAAAAACATTCAGTACTTC. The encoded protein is CASSQEVLAKNIQYF.

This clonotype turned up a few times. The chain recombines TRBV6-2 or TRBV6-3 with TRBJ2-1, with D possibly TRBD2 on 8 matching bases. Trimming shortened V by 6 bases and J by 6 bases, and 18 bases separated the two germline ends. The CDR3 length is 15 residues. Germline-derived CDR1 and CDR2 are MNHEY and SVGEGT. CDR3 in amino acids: CASSRGTSVGNEQFF. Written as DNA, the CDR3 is TGTGCCAGCAGCAGGGGGACTAGTGTGGGCAATGAGCAGTTCTTC.

CDR3 residues: CAIKTGNPTYTGELFF. The CDR3 region has the DNA TGTGCCATCAAGACAGGGAACCCTACGTACACCGGGGAGCTGTTTTTT. V gene TRBV10-3 combines with J gene TRBJ2-2; 7 bases fit TRBD1. CDR3 length: 16 amino acids. Germline values: CDR1 ENHRY, CDR2 SYGVKD. Trimming cost V 7 bases and J 3 bases; bases outside gene matches: 11.

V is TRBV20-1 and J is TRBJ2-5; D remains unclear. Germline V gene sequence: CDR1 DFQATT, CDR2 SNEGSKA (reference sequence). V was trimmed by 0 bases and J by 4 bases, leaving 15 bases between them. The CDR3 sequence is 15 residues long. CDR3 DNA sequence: TGCAGTGCTAGAGATTTCACTACCAACAGAGAGACCCAGTACTTC. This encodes CSARDFTTNRETQYF.

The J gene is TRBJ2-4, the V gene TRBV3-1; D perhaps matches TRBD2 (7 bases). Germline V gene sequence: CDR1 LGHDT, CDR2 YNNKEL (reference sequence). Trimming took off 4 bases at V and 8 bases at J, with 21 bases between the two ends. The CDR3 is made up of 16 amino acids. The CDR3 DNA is TGTGCCAGCAGCCCGATCCACAGGGAGGGAAGACACATTCAGTACTTC. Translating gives CASSPIHREGRHIQYF.

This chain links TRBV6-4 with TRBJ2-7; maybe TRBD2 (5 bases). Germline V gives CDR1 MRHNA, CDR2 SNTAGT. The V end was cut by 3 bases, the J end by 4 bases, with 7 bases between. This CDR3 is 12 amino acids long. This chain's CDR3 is CASSETSYEQYF. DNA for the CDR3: TGTGCCAGCAGTGAAACTAGTTACGAGCAGTACTTC.

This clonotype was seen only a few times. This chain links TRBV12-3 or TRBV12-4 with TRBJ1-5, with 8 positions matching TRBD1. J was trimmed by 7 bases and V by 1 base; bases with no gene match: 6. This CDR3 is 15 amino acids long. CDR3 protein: CASSLGGQGRQPQHF. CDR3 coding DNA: TGTGCCAGCAGTTTAGGAGGACAGGGCCGACAGCCCCAGCATTTT.

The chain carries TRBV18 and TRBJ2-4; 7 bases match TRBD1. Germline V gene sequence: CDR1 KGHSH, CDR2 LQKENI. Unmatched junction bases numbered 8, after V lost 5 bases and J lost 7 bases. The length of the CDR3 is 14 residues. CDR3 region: CASSTDRSSNIQYF. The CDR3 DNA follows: TGTGCCAGCTCAACGGACAGGTCGTCGAACATTCAGTACTTC.

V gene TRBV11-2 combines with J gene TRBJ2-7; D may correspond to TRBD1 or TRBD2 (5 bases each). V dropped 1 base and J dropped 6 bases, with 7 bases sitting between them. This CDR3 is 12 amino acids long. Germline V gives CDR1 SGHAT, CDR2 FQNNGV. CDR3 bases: TGTGCCAGCAGCTTAGGAGGGGTCGAGCAGTACTTC. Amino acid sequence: CASSLGGVEQYF.